These T cell receptor beta chains were read from a single sample in a study of vaccination effects on CD4 cells after COVID-19. Clones were sequenced by immunoSEQ multiplex PCR, and TCRdb holds only the in-frame ones, with some missing. The table has about 55,000 clones, roughly 70% seen once. Their antigen targets remain unknown. Specimen: CD4+ T cells from PBMCs cultured with SARS-CoV-2 spike peptides, collected before COVID-19 vaccination. These receptors were taken from a human donor who received a COVID-19 vaccine. CDR3s include the opening cysteine and the closing phenylalanine or tryptophan. Each record gives: D gene, V gene, J gene, clone size, CDR3 protein, CDR3 DNA. D genes are given only for firm matches. Clone size, where shown, is once, few, many, or a class for clones that have expanded.

>TRBD1|TRBV5-1|TRBJ2-7|.
CASSPGQGGYEQYF
TGCGCCAGCAGCCCAGGACAGGGGGGCTACGAGCAGTACTTC
>.|TRBV30|TRBJ2-7|few
CAWGRDNEQYF
TGTGCCTGGGGAAGGGACAACGAGCAGTACTTC
>.|TRBV10-3|TRBJ1-2|.
CASGGTGLSYGYTF
TGTGCCTCGGGGGGAACAGGGCTGAGCTATGGCTACACCTTC
>TRBD1|TRBV30|TRBJ1-4|once
CAWGRQGANEKLFF
TGTGCCTGGGGGCGACAGGGAGCTAATGAAAAACTGTTTTTT
>TRBD1|TRBV5-1|TRBJ2-3|.
CASSPQGGLASDTQYF
TGCGCCAGCAGCCCACAGGGGGGACTGGCAAGTGATACGCAGTATTTT
>.|TRBV5-1|TRBJ2-3|.
CASTPSVTITDTQYF
TGCGCCAGCACCCCTAGCGTGACCATCACAGATACGCAGTATTTT
>.|TRBV7-2|TRBJ1-3|.
CASSSVGGRAGNTIYF
TGTGCCAGCAGCTCCGTCGGGGGGAGGGCTGGAAACACCATATATTTT
>TRBD1|TRBV28|TRBJ2-6|.
CASSFGQGRPGANVLTF
TGTGCCAGCAGTTTCGGACAGGGACGCCCTGGGGCCAACGTCCTGACTTTC
>TRBD1|TRBV2|TRBJ1-4|.
CASRGQSNEKLFF
TGTGCCAGCAGGGGACAGTCAAATGAAAAACTGTTTTTT
>.|TRBV30|TRBJ1-6|.
CAWSKGINSPLHF
TGTGCCTGGAGCAAGGGGATAAATTCACCCCTCCACTTT
>.|TRBV18|TRBJ2-7|few
CASSTQPGSYEQYF
TGTGCCAGCTCTACCCAGCCGGGGTCCTACGAGCAGTACTTC
>TRBD1|TRBV9|TRBJ1-4|.
CASSEGGQKEKLFF
TGTGCCAGCAGCGAAGGGGGACAGAAAGAAAAACTGTTTTTT
>TRBD1|TRBV5-1|TRBJ2-2|few
CASSRGQGAPGELFF
TGCGCCAGCAGCCGGGGACAGGGTGCACCCGGGGAGCTGTTTTTT
>TRBD2|TRBV5-1|TRBJ2-1|.
CASSWGGYNEQFF
TGCGCCAGCAGCTGGGGGGGCTACAATGAGCAGTTCTTC
>.|TRBV7-2|TRBJ1-1|.
CASSAIHGNTEAFF
TGTGCCAGCAGCGCGATTCACGGGAACACTGAAGCTTTCTTT
>.|TRBV27|TRBJ1-6|.
CASRRDRLGPLHF
TGTGCCAGCAGAAGGGACCGCTTAGGACCCCTCCACTTT
>TRBD1|TRBV11-2|TRBJ2-7|few
CASSSVLGQGYEQYF
TGTGCCAGCAGCTCAGTACTGGGACAGGGCTACGAGCAGTACTTC
>.|TRBV4-1|TRBJ1-4|large
CASSEGNGEKLFF
TGCGCCAGCAGCGAGGGGAATGGTGAAAAACTGTTTTTT
>TRBD1|TRBV5-6|TRBJ2-2|few
CASSPGGTGELFF
TGTGCCAGCAGCCCAGGGGGCACCGGGGAGCTGTTTTTT
>.|TRBV5-1|TRBJ1-1|.
CASSGNPQGTMNTEAFF
TGCGCCAGCAGCGGAAACCCACAGGGAACAATGAACACTGAAGCTTTCTTT
>TRBD1|TRBV5-4|TRBJ2-1|.
CASSLGTGTYNEQFF
TGTGCCAGCAGCTTAGGGACAGGGACTTACAATGAGCAGTTCTTC
>.|TRBV7-2|TRBJ1-1|few
CASSLFQGRTEAFF
TGTGCCAGCAGCTTGTTTCAGGGGAGGACTGAAGCTTTCTTT
>.|TRBV28|TRBJ1-1|few
CASRSDFKAFF
TGTGCCAGCAGGTCAGACTTTAAAGCTTTCTTT
>.|TRBV5-1|TRBJ1-1|few
CASSYSFSGRNTEAFF
TGCGCCAGCAGCTATTCATTTTCGGGGCGGAACACTGAAGCTTTCTTT
>.|TRBV7-2|TRBJ1-2|.
CASSPDRNYGYTF
TGTGCCAGCAGCCCCGACAGAAACTATGGCTACACCTTC
>.|TRBV19|TRBJ1-6|.
CASQLYNSPLHF
TGTGCCAGTCAACTCTATAATTCACCCCTCCACTTT
>TRBD1|TRBV6-2/TRBV6-3|TRBJ1-2|.
CASSYRDRGIYGYTF
TGTGCCAGCAGTTACAGGGACAGGGGGATCTATGGCTACACCTTC
>.|TRBV11-2|TRBJ2-3|.
CASSFSGTDTQYF
TGTGCCAGCAGCTTTAGCGGCACAGATACGCAGTATTTT
>.|TRBV29-1|TRBJ1-1|.
CSALQSEAFF
TGCAGCGCCCTACAAAGTGAAGCTTTCTTT
>.|TRBV19|TRBJ2-7|.
CASSHLGAVNYEQYF
TGTGCCAGTAGTCATTTGGGAGCGGTTAACTACGAGCAGTACTTC